The next 8 T cell receptor beta chains were all read from a single sample in a study of cytomegalovirus exposure and HLA in healthy donors. PCR employed 60 Vbeta and 13 Jbeta primers. Data came from immunoSEQ multiplex PCR; TCRdb stores just in-frame clones and leaves some out. The data include 74,000 or so clones; the top ten clones carry 1.5%. Input material: PBMCs. These receptor sequences come from a woman between 55 and 75 years old in good health and CMV-seronegative.

The chain is built from TRBV5-8 and TRBJ2-3, with 8 bases matching TRBD1. This CDR3 spans 14 amino acids. Losses at the gene ends were 7 bases for V and 1 base for J; bases not matched to a gene: 5. Germline V gene sequence: CDR1 SGHTS, CDR2 YDEGEE. The CDR3 DNA sequence: TGTGCCAGCCGGGCGACAGGGGGCACAGATACGCAGTATTTT. As protein: CASRATGGTDTQYF.

CDR3 in amino acids: CASSLEETGANVLTF. The DNA of the CDR3 is TGTGCCAGCAGCTTAGAGGAGACTGGGGCCAACGTCCTGACTTTC. J is TRBJ2-6 and V is TRBV7-9; D not certain. The CDR3 spans 15 residues. The V end was cut by 1 base, the J end by 2 bases, with 6 bases between. Looked up from germline, CDR1 is SEHNR and CDR2 is FQNEAQ (reference sequence).

A note on this clone: Mismatch with germline at one junction end may stem from a read error. This chain uses TRBV7-7 with TRBJ2-5; TRBD1 matches at 7 bases. The CDR3 totals 13 residues. Germline V gives CDR1 SSHAT, CDR2 FNYEAQ (reference sequence). CDR3 residues: CASSLGTEETQYF. DNA for the CDR3: TGTGCTAGCAGCTTAGGGACAGAAGAGACCCAGTACTTC. Full variable domain (missing parts from reference TRBV7-7 and TRBJ2-5): GAGVSQSPRYKVTKRGQDVTLRCDPISSHATLYWYQQALGQGPEFLTYFNYEAQPDKSGLPSDRFSAERPEGSISTLTIQRTEQRDSAMYRCASSLGTEETQYFGPGTRLLVL.

The chain employs TRBV19 and TRBJ2-7; 10 nucleotides match TRBD2. This CDR3 spans 14 amino acids. J was trimmed by 6 bases and V by 5 bases; bases with no gene match: 7. Germline CDR1 and CDR2: LNHDA and SQIVND (reference sequence). The CDR3 region has the DNA TGTGCCAGTAGTGAGAGCGGGAGGGCCGCCGAGCAGTACTTC. It codes for CASSESGRAAEQYF.

The chain links TRBV5-1 to TRBJ2-5, with 10 bases lining up with TRBD2. With the DNA end fitting TRBJ2-7 better, the J assignment may be wrong. Germline values: CDR1 SGHRS, CDR2 YFSETQ. The CDR3 is 16 amino acids. The CDR3 DNA reads TGCGCCAGCAGCTTGGGTCTAGCGGGAGCCAACTACGAGCAGTACTTC. It is translated as CASSLGLAGANYEQYF.

The chain uses TRBV18 and TRBJ2-2; D perhaps matches TRBD2 (5 bases). V lost 2 bases to trimming and J lost 5 bases, with 18 bases between them. The CDR3 spans 17 residues. Germline V CDR1 and CDR2: KGHSH, LQKENI. The CDR3 region is CASSPGRAAGPTGELFF. CDR3 nucleotide sequence: TGTGCCAGCTCACCAGGGCGGGCAGCTGGGCCTACCGGGGAGCTGTTTTTT. Filled out from reference TRBV18 and TRBJ2-2, the complete variable domain reads NAGVMQNPRHLVRRRGQEARLRCSPMKGHSHVYWYRQLPEEGLKFMVYLQKENIIDESGMPKERFSAEFPKEGPSILRIQQVVRGDSAAYFCASSPGRAAGPTGELFFGEGSRLTVL.

The CDR3 bases are TGTGCCAGCAAGGAGTTGGTTGAGACTGAAGCTTTCTTT. Its protein is CASKELVETEAFF. The rearrangement uses TRBV2 and TRBJ1-1; D uncertain. The germline V gene has CDR1 SNHLY and CDR2 FYNNEI. V gave up 7 bases and J gave up 5 bases, with 14 bases separating them. This CDR3 has 13 residues.

CDR3 coding DNA: TGTGCCAGCATCAACGCGGGGAATCAGAACACTGAAGCTTTCTTT. It is translated as CASINAGNQNTEAFF. The V call is TRBV28, the J call TRBJ1-1; D not resolved. The CDR3 is 15 residues long. Germline CDR1 reads MDHEN; CDR2 reads SYDVKM. V was shortened by 7 bases and J by 1 base, with 16 bases between the two germline ends.